Listed here are 26 T cell receptor beta chains from one sample, sequenced in a study of early T cells in non-severe SARS-CoV-2 infection. TCRdb reprocessed the 5' RACE reads with MiXCR, giving one entry per CDR3 protein. The repertoire holds 25,000 to 30,000 distinct CDR3 sequences, with around 4% as singletons. The sample was whole blood. These receptors were obtained from an adult who was a healthcare worker with PCR-confirmed SARS-CoV-2 infection or an uninfected control (not recorded which).

This clonotype is judged large. V usage is TRBV27 and J usage is TRBJ2-3; maybe TRBD2 (6 bases). The length of the CDR3 is 15 residues. Deletions cut 5 bases from V and 4 bases from J, with 16 bases between. Germline CDR1 is MNHEY and CDR2 is SMNVEV (reference sequence). In nucleotides, the CDR3 is TGTGCCAGCAGTCCCGGGACTCCCCCTGCAGATACGCAGTATTTT. This sequence encodes CASSPGTPPADTQYF.

This clonotype was seen just once. Being one base from a much bigger clone, this may be a read error. The genes are TRBV5-1 and TRBJ2-7, with 10 bases lining up with TRBD2. V lost 0 bases to trimming and J lost 6 bases; unmatched junction nucleotides: 3. The CDR3 sequence is 14 residues long. CDR1 and CDR2 from the germline V gene are SGHRS and YFSETQ. CDR3 protein: CASSLGLAGFEQYF. CDR3 nucleotides: TGCGCCAGCAGCTTGGGACTAGCGGGCTTCGAGCAGTACTTC. The whole variable domain, remainder taken from reference TRBV5-1 and TRBJ2-7, is KAGVTQTPRYLIKTRGQQVTLSCSPISGHRSVSWYQQTPGQGLQFLFEYFSETQRNKGNFPGRFSGRQFSNSRSEMNVSTLELGDSALYLCASSLGLAGFEQYFGPGTRLTVT.

There are a few counts of this clonotype. V is TRBV6-5 and J is TRBJ2-2; D perhaps matches TRBD2 (6 bases). Germline V gives CDR1 MNHEY, CDR2 SVGAGI. This CDR3 has 16 residues. The germline V and J ends were trimmed by 0 bases and 3 bases, with 11 bases remaining between them. CDR3 coding DNA: TGTGCCAGCAGTTACTCGTGGAGGGTCGACACCGGGGAGCTGTTTTTT. The encoded protein is CASSYSWRVDTGELFF.

This clonotype was picked up many times. The rearrangement links TRBV4-2 to TRBJ2-1; D call uncertain. The V end was cut by 1 base, the J end by 9 bases, with 10 bases between. There are 13 residues in the CDR3. Germline V gene sequence: CDR1 LGHNA, CDR2 YNFKEQ. The CDR3 spells CASSQASGTEQFF. For the CDR3, the DNA is TGTGCCAGCAGCCAAGCATCCGGTACTGAGCAGTTCTTC.

This clonotype was seen only a few times. The V and J genes are TRBV19 and TRBJ1-5; no clear D. V was clipped by 6 bases and J by 4 bases, with 7 bases between them. The CDR3 loop spans 12 amino acids. Germline V CDR1 and CDR2: LNHDA, SQIVND (reference sequence). CDR3 nucleotides: TGTGCCAGTAGCCTCCCTAATCAGCCCCAGCATTTT. Translating gives CASSLPNQPQHF.

The rearrangement uses TRBV20-1 and TRBJ1-6, with D unclear. In germline, CDR1 is DFQATT, CDR2 SNEGSKA (reference sequence). The V and J ends lost 4 bases and 4 bases respectively, with 8 bases between them. The CDR3 consists of 13 residues. In DNA, the CDR3 is TGCAGTGCTATTCAAGATTATAATTCACCCCTCCACTTT. Protein product: CSAIQDYNSPLHF.

This chain uses TRBV29-1 with TRBJ2-2; maybe TRBD2 (5 bases). From germline, CDR1 is SQVTM and CDR2 ANQGSEA. This CDR3 has 14 amino acids. With 4 bases removed from V and 1 base from J, the gap between germline ends came to 10 bases. The DNA of the CDR3 is TGCAGCGTTGCCCAGCGGCAGAACACCGGGGAGCTGTTTTTT. This translates into CSVAQRQNTGELFF.

This clonotype was observed at least ten times. The CDR3 DNA is TGCGCCAGCAGCCCGGGACAGGGTACCCTCTATGGCTACACCTTC. Residues: CASSPGQGTLYGYTF. The J gene is TRBJ1-2, the V gene TRBV5-1; 9 bases agree with TRBD1. This CDR3 has 15 residues. The germline CDR1 and CDR2 sequences are SGHRS and YFSETQ. Trimming at V came to 4 bases and at J to 4 bases, leaving 8 bases not matched to a gene.

This clonotype was detected many times. The chain carries TRBV29-1 and TRBJ2-7; D might be TRBD1 (6 bases). Trimming stripped 7 bases from V and 0 bases from J, with 10 bases between. The germline gives CDR1 SQVTM, CDR2 ANQGSEA. The CDR3 runs to 12 residues. CDR3 bases: TGCAGCGCCCGGGACACCTCCTACGAGCAGTACTTC. Its protein product is CSARDTSYEQYF.

This clonotype was seen a handful of times. One end of the junction fails to match germline, which may point to a read error. The chain couples TRBV18 to TRBJ1-4; D is unresolved. The CDR3 is 14 residues long. Germline V gene data show CDR1 as KGHSH and CDR2 as LQKENI. CDR3 in amino acids: CVSSPDISNEKLFF. The CDR3 nucleotides read TGTGTCAGCTCACCCGACATAAGTAATGAAAAACTGTTTTTT.

This clonotype has at least ten counts. The chain links TRBV7-9 to TRBJ2-7; the D gene could be TRBD1 or TRBD2 (5 bases each). This CDR3 has 14 residues. Germline loops: CDR1 SEHNR, CDR2 FQNEAQ (reference sequence). V was cut by 3 bases and J by 4 bases, with 13 bases left in between. The CDR3 reads CASSFLGTVYEQYF. As DNA, the CDR3 is TGTGCCAGCAGCTTCTTAGGGACCGTTTACGAGCAGTACTTC. Drawing the rest from reference TRBV7-9 and TRBJ2-7, the complete variable domain is DTGVSQNPRHKITKRGQNVTFRCDPISEHNRLYWYRQTLGQGPEFLTYFQNEAQLEKSRLLSDRFSAERPKGSFSTLEIQRTEQGDSAMYLCASSFLGTVYEQYFGPGTRLTVT.

This clonotype came up many times. The V and J genes are TRBV6-6 and TRBJ1-2, with TRBD1 as a possible D gene (5 bases). The CDR3 extends over 12 amino acids. Germline CDR1 and CDR2: MNHNY and SVGAGI (reference sequence). V lost 5 bases to trimming and J lost 8 bases, with 12 bases between them. The CDR3 is CASSQTVWGYTF. As DNA, the CDR3 is TGTGCCAGCAGTCAGACAGTATGGGGCTACACCTTC.

The sample holds a few counts of this clonotype. The chain uses TRBV28 and TRBJ2-6, with D uncertain. The length of the CDR3 is 15 residues. V was cut by 3 bases and J by 1 base, with 7 bases left in between. Germline V gene data show CDR1 as MDHEN and CDR2 as SYDVKM. CDR3 protein: CASSFPSSGANVLTF. CDR3 nucleotide sequence: TGTGCCAGCAGTTTCCCCTCGTCTGGGGCCAACGTCCTGACTTTC.

The chain couples TRBV7-2 to TRBJ2-7; the D gene is possibly TRBD2 (6 bases). Germline V gene sequence: CDR1 SGHTA, CDR2 FQGNSA. The CDR3 sequence is 15 residues long. Trimming removed 4 bases at V and 2 bases at J, with 15 bases between. In nucleotides, the CDR3 is TGTGCCAGCAGCTCATACCGGGACTCTCCCTACGAGCAGTACTTC. The encoded protein is CASSSYRDSPYEQYF.

This clonotype showed up many times. The chain combines TRBV7-9 with TRBJ2-1; 9 bases are a match to TRBD2. V shed 2 bases and J 4 bases; nucleotides not matched to a gene: 0. The germline CDR1 and CDR2 sequences are SEHNR and FQNEAQ (reference sequence). This CDR3 spans 14 amino acids. CDR3 DNA sequence: TGTGCCAGCAGCTTAACTAGCGGGTACAATGAGCAGTTCTTC. Translation: CASSLTSGYNEQFF.

This clonotype has only a few counts. The chain combines TRBV7-9 with TRBJ2-7; possibly TRBD1 or TRBD2 for D (5 bases each). The CDR3 covers 15 residues. V lost 6 bases and J lost 0, with 15 bases in between. Germline loops: CDR1 SEHNR, CDR2 FQNEAQ (reference sequence). CDR3 coding DNA: TGTGCCAGCAGACCACCCGGGGCCTTCTCCTACGAGCAGTACTTC. The encoded protein is CASRPPGAFSYEQYF.

This chain connects TRBV3-1 to TRBJ2-7; D possibly corresponds to TRBD2 (6 bases). Trimming cost V 0 bases and J 3 bases, with 12 bases left between them. CDR3 size: 15 residues. In germline, CDR1 is LGHDT, CDR2 YNNKEL (reference sequence). The DNA of the CDR3 is TGTGCCAGCAGCCAAGAAGGAGGGAGCATCTACGAGCAGTACTTC. Translating gives CASSQEGGSIYEQYF.

This clonotype was recorded at least ten times. The chain uses TRBV28 and TRBJ2-7; the D call may be TRBD1 or TRBD2 (7 bases each). Trimming removed 7 bases at V and 0 bases at J, with 13 bases between. There are 14 residues in the CDR3. Germline CDR1 and CDR2: MDHEN and SYDVKM. The CDR3 nucleotides read TGTGCCAGCACCAGGGGGGGGGTCTCCTACGAGCAGTACTTC. This codes for CASTRGGVSYEQYF.

The table lists this clonotype with many counts. The chain joins TRBV11-2 to TRBJ2-1, with TRBD2 matching over 9 bases. The germline V gene encodes CDR1 SGHAT and CDR2 FQNNGV. Germline trimming cut 2 bases from V and 4 bases from J; bases unmatched to any gene: 3. The CDR3 loop spans 15 amino acids. CDR3 sequence: CASSLRREGYNEQFF. The CDR3 bases are TGTGCCAGCAGCTTAAGGCGGGAGGGATACAATGAGCAGTTCTTC.

This clonotype has a count of ten or more. The rearrangement links TRBV6-5 to TRBJ2-3; D gene unclear. Germline CDR1 and CDR2: MNHEY and SVGAGI. This CDR3 is 14 amino acids long. Trimming cost V 2 bases and J 2 bases, with 8 bases left between them. CDR3 DNA: TGTGCCAGCAGTTACCGAGAACCCACAGATACGCAGTATTTT. Translating it yields CASSYREPTDTQYF.

This rearrangement joins TRBV14 to TRBJ1-4, with 7 bases fitting TRBD1. The CDR3 has 16 amino acids. V was clipped by 4 bases and J by 7 bases; unmatched bases: 12. In germline, CDR1 is SGHDN, CDR2 FVKESK. CDR3 sequence: CASSLELGGLGEKLFF. For the CDR3, the DNA is TGTGCCAGCAGCCTCGAACTAGGGGGCTTGGGTGAAAAACTGTTTTTT.

This clonotype was detected many times. The genes are TRBV20-1 and TRBJ2-5, with unresolved D. Germline V gene sequence: CDR1 DFQATT, CDR2 SNEGSKA (reference sequence). The CDR3 is made up of 12 amino acids. The V gene lost 2 bases and the J gene lost 4 bases, with 8 bases spanning the gap. CDR3 DNA sequence: TGCAGTGCTAGACTGATTGGAGAGACCCAGTACTTC. It specifies CSARLIGETQYF.

Only a few counts were recorded for this clonotype. The chain combines TRBV12-5 with TRBJ1-1; the D is unclear. Trimming took off 3 bases at V and 1 base at J, with 9 bases between the two ends. The CDR3 runs to 14 residues. CDR1 and CDR2 (germline): LGHNT, FRNRAP. The CDR3 region is CASGLGRSNTEAFF. The CDR3 DNA reads TGTGCTAGTGGTTTAGGCAGGTCGAACACTGAAGCTTTCTTT.

Ten or more counts support this clonotype. One end of the junction varies from germline; a read error may be responsible. The CDR3 loop reads CASRERGTGANHF. For the CDR3, the DNA is TGTGCCAGCAGGGAGAGGGGGACAGGGGCGAACCACTTC. This chain uses TRBV6-1 with TRBJ2-7; 10 nucleotides agree with TRBD1. Germline V CDR1 and CDR2: MNHNS, SASEGT. This CDR3 is 13 amino acids long.

This chain connects TRBV5-4 to TRBJ1-5; D perhaps matches TRBD1 (5 bases). Trimming removed 4 bases at V and 0 bases at J, with 11 bases between. There are 15 residues in the CDR3. Germline V gives CDR1 SGHNT, CDR2 YYREEE (reference sequence). In DNA form, the CDR3 reads TGTGCCAGCAGCCCGGGGCCAGATAGCAATCAGCCCCAGCATTTT. It is translated as CASSPGPDSNQPQHF.

The sample holds many counts of this clonotype. The chain has TRBV7-9 and TRBJ2-7, with D perhaps TRBD1 (6 bases). Trimming removed 3 bases at V and 0 bases at J, with 12 bases between. Germline V lookup: CDR1 SEHNR, CDR2 FQNEAQ (reference sequence). The CDR3 has 15 amino acids. The CDR3 sequence: CASSFNQGNSYEQYF. The DNA for the CDR3 is TGTGCCAGCAGCTTCAATCAGGGGAACTCCTACGAGCAGTACTTC. Variable domain in full (rest from reference TRBV7-9 and TRBJ2-7): DTGVSQNPRHKITKRGQNVTFRCDPISEHNRLYWYRQTLGQGPEFLTYFQNEAQLEKSRLLSDRFSAERPKGSFSTLEIQRTEQGDSAMYLCASSFNQGNSYEQYFGPGTRLTVT.